This T cell receptor beta chain was sequenced for a study of blood T cell repertoires in COVID-19. Turning to the study itself: COVID-19 samples from acute and convalescent phases originated in the United States, Italy and Spain. Sample material is recorded as cDNA or gDNA derived from T cells, B-cell-depleted T cells, or PBMCs.

Study processing details: Estimates of nucleated cell counts were drawn from the amplification of reference gene primers. Sequencing was performed with immunoSEQ multiplex PCR; in TCRdb, only in-frame clones are kept and a portion is missing. That table supplies the V and J calls and clone size; D and trimming were determined from the DNA. The sample includes 150,000 to 200,000 clones, roughly 77% of them seen just once. Participant-reported clinical history was the basis for cohort assignment. Specimen: PBMCs or T cells enriched from blood (not recorded which). This TCR was sampled from a woman in her 50s with acute COVID-19.

In nucleotides, the CDR3 is TGCGCCAGCAGCCAAGGGGAGGGGCAGGGATGGAATGAGCAGTTCTTC. Translating it yields CASSQGEGQGWNEQFF. V is TRBV4-3 and J is TRBJ2-1; 7 bases map to TRBD2. This CDR3 contains 16 residues. The ends lost 1 base at V and 7 bases at J; junction bases unmatched: 10. From germline, CDR1 is LGHNA and CDR2 YSLEER.